The clone carrying this TCR beta chain was observed a single time. Antigen unknown. V shed 0 bases, J shed 2 bases, and the junction held 7 bases outside the gene matches. Germline CDR1 and CDR2: SGHTA and FQGNSA. The CDR3 totals 17 residues. The sample originates from a study of CD8+CD57+ T cells in acquired aplastic anemia. Notes on the study in general: The study identified under 30 CD8+ CDR3 sequences shared by patients and controls.

Both TCR beta VDJ combination and CDR3 sequence profiling were carried out. Genomic DNA was the template for this profiling. TCRdb called the reads again in MiXCR, with one record for every CDR3 protein. The table shows 95,000 to 120,000 distinct CDR3 sequences, with around 53% occurring only once. The V and J genes are TRBV7-2 and TRBJ2-3; 8 positions match TRBD2. The sequenced sample was sorted CD4+, CD8+, or CD8+CD57+ T cells (not recorded which) from PBMCs. This clonotype was sampled from a human donor in good health, serving as a control. The CDR3 DNA reads TGTGCCAGCAGCTTAGCGGGGGCAGCGGGGGTCACAGATACGCAGTATTTT. Translating gives CASSLAGAAGVTDTQYF.